The sample holds one count of the clone carrying this T cell receptor (beta chain). The target antigen is unknown. These data originate in a study of cytomegalovirus exposure and HLA in healthy donors. General study results and limits: TCR beta V- and J-gene trimming was later associated with a missense DCLRE1C variant. Later examination showed HLA-associated TCR beta chains had greater clonal expansion than equally common others. Earlier findings revealed that most TCR beta V segments proved productive either about 90% or about 30% of the time. CMV antigen specificity of a few CMV-associated chains was confirmed in vitro.

The PCR ran on 60 Vbeta and 13 Jbeta primers. Profiled with immunoSEQ multiplex PCR; TCRdb holds only in-frame clones, not every one. The sample shows some 140,000 clones, 60% to 85% of them seen only once. The TCR was taken from a woman aged 40 to 49 in good health and CMV-seronegative. What was sequenced was PBMCs.

The CDR3 DNA reads as TGTGCTAGTGGAACTCTAGCGGGCTACGAGCAGTACTTC. This gives the protein CASGTLAGYEQYF. J is TRBJ2-7 and V is TRBV12-5; the match to TRBD2 covers 8 bases. V was clipped by 6 bases and J by 3 bases; unmatched bases: 4. The CDR3 runs to 13 residues. Per germline, CDR1 LGHNT and CDR2 FRNRAP.